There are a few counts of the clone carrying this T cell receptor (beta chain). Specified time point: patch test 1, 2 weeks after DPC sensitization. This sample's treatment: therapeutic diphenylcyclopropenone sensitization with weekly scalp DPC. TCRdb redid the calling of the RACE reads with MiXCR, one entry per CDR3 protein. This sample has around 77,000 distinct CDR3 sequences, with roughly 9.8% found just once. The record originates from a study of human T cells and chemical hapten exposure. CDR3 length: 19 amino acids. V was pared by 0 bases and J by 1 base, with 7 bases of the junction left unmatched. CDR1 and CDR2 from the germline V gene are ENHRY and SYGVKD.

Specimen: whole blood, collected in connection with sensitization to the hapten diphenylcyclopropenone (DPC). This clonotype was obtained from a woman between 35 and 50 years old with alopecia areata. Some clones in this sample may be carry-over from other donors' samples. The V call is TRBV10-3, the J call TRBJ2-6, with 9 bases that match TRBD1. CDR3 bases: TGTGCCATCAGTGAGTCGATCAGGGGACAGGGTTCTGGGGCCAACGTCCTGACTTTC. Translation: CAISESIRGQGSGANVLTF.